One TCR beta chain is described in this entry. The sample belongs to a study of blood T cell repertoires in COVID-19. Looking at the study overall: The origin of the acute and convalescent COVID-19 samples was the United States, Italy and Spain.

TCRdb's table, derived via immunoSEQ multiplex PCR, lists solely in-frame clones and lacks some. The sample contains 36,000 or so clones, 90% of which appear only once. Trimming cost V 0 bases and J 10 bases, with 9 bases left between them. CDR1 GTSNPN and CDR2 SVGIG come from the germline V gene (reference sequence). The CDR3 consists of 11 residues. The clonotype originates from a human donor in a cohort sampled during active COVID-19. The chain recombines TRBV30 with TRBJ1-1, with D uncertain. The specimen sequenced was peripheral blood. CDR3 sequence reads: CAWSVSSGAFF. CDR3 DNA sequence: TGTGCCTGGAGTGTATCGTCGGGAGCTTTCTTT.